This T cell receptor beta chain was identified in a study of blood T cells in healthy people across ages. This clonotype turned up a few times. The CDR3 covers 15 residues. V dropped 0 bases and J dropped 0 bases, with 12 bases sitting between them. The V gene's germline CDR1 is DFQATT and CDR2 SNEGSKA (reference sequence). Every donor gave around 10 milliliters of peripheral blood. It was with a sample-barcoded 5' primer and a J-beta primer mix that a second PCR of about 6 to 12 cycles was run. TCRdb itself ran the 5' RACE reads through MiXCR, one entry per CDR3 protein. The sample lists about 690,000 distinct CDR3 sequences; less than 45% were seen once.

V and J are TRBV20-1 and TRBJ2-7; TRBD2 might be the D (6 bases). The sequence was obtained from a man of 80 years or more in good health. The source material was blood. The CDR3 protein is CSARDPGGDSYEQYF. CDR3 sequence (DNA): TGCAGTGCTAGAGATCCTGGCGGGGACTCCTACGAGCAGTACTTC.